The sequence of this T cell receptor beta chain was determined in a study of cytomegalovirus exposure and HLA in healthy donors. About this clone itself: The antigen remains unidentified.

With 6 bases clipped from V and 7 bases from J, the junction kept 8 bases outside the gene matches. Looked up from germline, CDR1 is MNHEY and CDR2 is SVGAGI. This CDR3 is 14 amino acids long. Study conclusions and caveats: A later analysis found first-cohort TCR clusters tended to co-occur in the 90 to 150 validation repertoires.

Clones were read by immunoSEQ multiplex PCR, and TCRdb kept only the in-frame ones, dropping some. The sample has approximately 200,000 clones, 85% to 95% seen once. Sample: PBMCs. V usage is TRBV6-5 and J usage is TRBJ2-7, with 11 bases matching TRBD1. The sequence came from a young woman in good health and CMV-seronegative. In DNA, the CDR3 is TGTGCCAGCAGCACCGGACAGGGGGCGAATGAGCAGTACTTC. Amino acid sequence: CASSTGQGANEQYF.